The 22 T cell receptor beta chains listed next were all sequenced from one sample in a study of shared clonotypes between healthy human individuals. The repertoire was sequenced with immunoSEQ multiplex PCR; TCRdb's copy has only in-frame clones and lacks some. The sample has over 2 million clones, about 95% seen once. Naive-designated CD8 cells lacked CD45RO, were positively enriched for CCR7, and omitted terminally differentiated effector memory CD45RA+ cells. Specimen: naive CD8+ T cells sorted from blood. The receptors come from a man younger than 30 in good health.

The CDR3 is CASNSRGGSYEQYF. The CDR3 region has the DNA TGTGCCAGCAACTCCCGCGGCGGTTCCTACGAGCAGTACTTC. The rearrangement links TRBV28 to TRBJ2-7, with D unclear. V was clipped by 7 bases and J by 1 base, with 14 bases between them. The CDR3 consists of 14 residues. The germline V gene has CDR1 MDHEN and CDR2 SYDVKM.

The V call is TRBV5-4, the J call TRBJ1-1, with a weak D call TRBD1 (6 bases). Between the trimmed V and J ends, which lost 4 bases and 4 bases, there was a span of 14 bases. The germline V gene has CDR1 SGHNT and CDR2 YYREEE (reference sequence). The CDR3 is 14 residues long. This chain's CDR3 is CASSLEGGGTEAFF. CDR3 DNA: TGTGCCAGCAGCCTCGAGGGGGGTGGCACTGAAGCTTTCTTT.

The chain joins TRBV10-3 to TRBJ2-7, with 7 positions matching TRBD2. The V gene's germline CDR1 is ENHRY and CDR2 SYGVKD. The CDR3 runs 16 residues. V lost 6 bases and J lost 3; bases outside the gene matches: 14. CDR3 sequence: CAISDRSGGGNYEQYF. The DNA of the CDR3 is TGTGCCATCAGCGATCGGAGTGGGGGGGGTAACTACGAGCAGTACTTC.

The gene calls are TRBV6-5 and TRBJ2-2; D gene unclear. V lost 2 bases and J 4 bases, leaving 8 bases between the germline ends. The CDR3 loop spans 14 amino acids. Germline V CDR1 and CDR2: MNHEY, SVGAGI. The DNA for the CDR3 is TGTGCCAGCAGTTACACGGTGACCACCGGGGAGCTGTTTTTT. Its protein is CASSYTVTTGELFF.

In this sample, this clone turned up once. The DNA of the CDR3 is TGTGCCAGCAGCTTAGGCCACAGCCCTAGCACAGATACGCAGTATTTT. Its protein product is CASSLGHSPSTDTQYF. The chain is built from TRBV7-2 and TRBJ2-3; D is unclear. The CDR3 consists of 16 residues. CDR1 is SGHTA and CDR2 is FQGNSA in the germline V gene. Trimming removed 1 base at V and 0 bases at J, with 11 bases between.

This chain uses TRBV7-2 with TRBJ2-7, with D possibly TRBD2 on 6 matching bases. Trimming took 6 bases from V and 5 from J, leaving 14 bases between them. This CDR3 spans 13 amino acids. Germline assignment: CDR1 SGHTA and CDR2 FQGNSA. In nucleotides, the CDR3 is TGTGCCAGCAGTCTTACTAGCCCCCACGAGCAGTACTTC. This sequence encodes CASSLTSPHEQYF.

The chain has TRBV4-1 and TRBJ1-2; TRBD1 aligns across 9 bases. The CDR3 contains 14 residues. CDR1 MGHRA and CDR2 YSYEKL come from the germline V gene. Trimming at V came to 0 bases and at J to 8 bases, leaving 4 bases not matched to a gene. The CDR3, as DNA: TGCGCCAGCAGCCAAGAGGGGACAGGGAACGGCTACACCTTC. It encodes CASSQEGTGNGYTF.

V and J are TRBV19 and TRBJ2-7, with 9 bases identical to TRBD2. Germline V lookup: CDR1 LNHDA, CDR2 SQIVND (reference sequence). CDR3 length: 16 residues. The J segment lost 7 bases and the V segment lost 3 bases, leaving 13 bases of the junction unmatched. The CDR3 sequence: CASSISGTSLPTEQYF. The CDR3 nucleotides are TGTGCCAGTAGTATTTCCGGGACTAGCTTACCCACTGAGCAGTACTTC. The entire variable domain, with the rest obtained from reference TRBV19 and TRBJ2-7, is as follows: DGGITQSPKYLFRKEGQNVTLSCEQNLNHDAMYWYRQDPGQGLRLIYYSQIVNDFQKGDIAEGYSVSREKKESFPLTVTSAQKNPTAFYLCASSISGTSLPTEQYFGPGTRLTVT.

This clone was counted a single time. The V gene is TRBV5-1, the J gene TRBJ2-1, with TRBD2 matching 10 bases. CDR1 SGHRS and CDR2 YFSETQ come from the germline V gene. CDR3 length: 16 residues. The V and J ends lost 4 bases and 9 bases, in that order; junction bases with no gene match: 13. The CDR3 region has the DNA TGCGCCAGCAGCAGTAGTACTAGCGGGACCTGGGTTGAGCAGTTCTTC. Its protein is CASSSSTSGTWVEQFF.

The V gene is TRBV4-2, the J gene TRBJ2-7; the D is unclear. V was clipped by 1 base and J by 7 bases, with 11 bases between them. The germline CDR1 and CDR2 sequences are LGHNA and YNFKEQ. The CDR3 runs to 13 residues. Here the CDR3 DNA reads TGTGCCAGCAGCCAAGGAAGGGATCTGGAGCAGTACTTC. It codes for CASSQGRDLEQYF.

The rearrangement joins TRBV7-9 to TRBJ2-7; no reliable D call. Deletions cut 4 bases from V and 0 bases from J, with 7 bases between. This CDR3 has 13 residues. Looked up from germline, CDR1 is SEHNR and CDR2 is FQNEAQ (reference sequence). The DNA for the CDR3 is TGTGCCAGCAGCTCCGAAAACTCCTACGAGCAGTACTTC. This encodes CASSSENSYEQYF. Full variable domain (missing parts from reference TRBV7-9 and TRBJ2-7): DTGVSQNPRHKITKRGQNVTFRCDPISEHNRLYWYRQTLGQGPEFLTYFQNEAQLEKSRLLSDRFSAERPKGSFSTLEIQRTEQGDSAMYLCASSSENSYEQYFGPGTRLTVT.

The V and J genes are TRBV6-5 and TRBJ1-4, with D uncertain. Looked up from germline, CDR1 is MNHEY and CDR2 is SVGAGI. With 4 bases removed from V and 1 base from J, the gap between germline ends came to 7 bases. This CDR3 contains 14 residues. The CDR3 spells CASSWRGTNEKLFF. As DNA, the CDR3 is TGTGCCAGCAGTTGGAGAGGAACTAATGAAAAACTGTTTTTT.

This sequence joins TRBV6-5 and TRBJ2-7; D gene ambiguous. This CDR3 region has 12 residues. Germline V gives CDR1 MNHEY, CDR2 SVGAGI. V gave up 8 bases and J gave up 2 bases, with 10 bases separating them. This CDR3 reads CASGPATYEQYF. CDR3 nucleotide sequence: TGTGCCAGCGGCCCGGCGACCTACGAGCAGTACTTC.

The chain couples TRBV5-6 to TRBJ2-5; TRBD1 is a possible D gene (6 bases). Trimming took off 4 bases at V and 0 bases at J, with 10 bases between the two ends. The germline V gene has CDR1 SGHDT and CDR2 YYEEEE. This CDR3 is built from 14 residues. The CDR3 DNA is TGTGCCAGCAGCCTCGGACAGTACCAAGAGACCCAGTACTTC. Its translation: CASSLGQYQETQYF.

The sample holds one count of this clone. This sequence joins TRBV14 and TRBJ2-7; D call uncertain. V lost 1 base to trimming and J lost 7 bases, with 8 bases between them. CDR3 length equals 12 residues. The V gene's germline CDR1 is SGHDN and CDR2 FVKESK. The CDR3 sequence is CASSQGTGEQYF. The CDR3 DNA follows: TGTGCCAGCAGCCAAGGGACGGGTGAGCAGTACTTC.

The chain employs TRBV19 and TRBJ1-1, with D perhaps TRBD1 (5 bases). The germline V gene encodes CDR1 LNHDA and CDR2 SQIVND (reference sequence). This CDR3 region has 16 residues. V was pared by 5 bases and J by 6 bases, with 22 bases between. CDR3 nucleotides: TGTGCCAGTAGTCTTCAAAGAGGCCTCCCGGGGGCTGAAGCTTTCTTT. Encoded protein: CASSLQRGLPGAEAFF.

The chain employs TRBV5-4 and TRBJ2-2, with a possible D match to TRBD1 (6 bases). V gave up 0 bases and J gave up 7 bases, with 13 bases separating them. This CDR3 is 15 amino acids long. Germline V gene data show CDR1 as SGHNT and CDR2 as YYREEE (reference sequence). The CDR3 region is CASSLDRASGGELFF. The CDR3 DNA sequence: TGTGCCAGCAGCTTGGACAGGGCCTCAGGCGGGGAGCTGTTTTTT. The entire variable domain, with the rest obtained from reference TRBV5-4 and TRBJ2-2, is as follows: ETGVTQSPTHLIKTRGQQVTLRCSSQSGHNTVSWYQQALGQGPQFIFQYYREEENGRGNFPPRFSGLQFPNYSSELNVNALELDDSALYLCASSLDRASGGELFFGEGSRLTVL.

The J gene is TRBJ2-7, the V gene TRBV5-4, with TRBD1 as a possible D gene (7 bases). Trimming left V 5 bases short and J 6 bases short, with 12 bases between. CDR3 length equals 12 residues. Germline V CDR1 and CDR2: SGHNT, YYREEE (reference sequence). CDR3 coding DNA: TGTGCCAGCAGGAACAGGGGAGGCGAGCAGTACTTC. This codes for CASRNRGGEQYF.

On this clone itself: The same CDR3 can be traced to other DNA sequences in this sample. The gene calls are TRBV30 and TRBJ2-3; perhaps TRBD1 as D (6 bases). Trimming shortened V by 0 bases and J by 1 base, and 8 bases separated the two germline ends. The germline V gene has CDR1 GTSNPN and CDR2 SVGIG (reference sequence). This CDR3 has 14 residues. This CDR3 is CAWSVGAGTDTQYF. CDR3 coding DNA: TGTGCCTGGAGTGTGGGGGCAGGCACAGATACGCAGTATTTT.

The chain combines TRBV4-1 with TRBJ2-5, with 12 bases aligning to TRBD2. The trim removed 3 bases at V and 4 bases at J, leaving 6 bases unmatched. CDR1 MGHRA and CDR2 YSYEKL come from the germline V gene. This CDR3 contains 16 residues. The CDR3 sequence is CASSQVQGLAGETQYF. The CDR3 DNA sequence: TGCGCCAGCAGCCAGGTCCAGGGACTAGCGGGAGAGACCCAGTACTTC.

A single count supports this clone. The rearrangement joins TRBV19 to TRBJ1-4; a possible D gene is TRBD1 (5 bases). V was cut by 0 bases and J by 7 bases, with 15 bases left in between. There are 16 residues in the CDR3. Germline V lookup: CDR1 LNHDA, CDR2 SQIVND (reference sequence). The CDR3, as DNA: TGTGCCAGTAGTATAGATTCGGAGGGGATTGGTGAAAAACTGTTTTTT. This encodes CASSIDSEGIGEKLFF.

The chain uses TRBV4-1 and TRBJ1-4; no definite D call. The CDR3 sequence is 16 residues long. Trimming stripped 0 bases from V and 10 bases from J, with 18 bases between. Germline lookup yields CDR1 MGHRA and CDR2 YSYEKL. CDR3 bases: TGCGCCAGCAGCCAAGATTGGGCAGATCCAATGAGAAAACTGTTTTTT. Translating it yields CASSQDWADPMRKLFF.